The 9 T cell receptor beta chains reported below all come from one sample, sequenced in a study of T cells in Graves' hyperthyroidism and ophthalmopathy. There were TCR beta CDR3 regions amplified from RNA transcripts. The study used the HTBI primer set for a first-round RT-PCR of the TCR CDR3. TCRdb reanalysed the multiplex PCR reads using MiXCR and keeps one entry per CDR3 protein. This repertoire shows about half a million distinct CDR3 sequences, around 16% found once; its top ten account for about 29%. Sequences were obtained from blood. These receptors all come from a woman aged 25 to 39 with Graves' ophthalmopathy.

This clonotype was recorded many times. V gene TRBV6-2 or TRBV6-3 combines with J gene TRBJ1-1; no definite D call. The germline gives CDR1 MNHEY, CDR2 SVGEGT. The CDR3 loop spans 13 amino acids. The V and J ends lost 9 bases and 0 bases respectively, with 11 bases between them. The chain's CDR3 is CASRSVMNTEAFF. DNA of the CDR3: TGTGCCAGTCGCTCGGTAATGAACACTGAAGCTTTCTTT.

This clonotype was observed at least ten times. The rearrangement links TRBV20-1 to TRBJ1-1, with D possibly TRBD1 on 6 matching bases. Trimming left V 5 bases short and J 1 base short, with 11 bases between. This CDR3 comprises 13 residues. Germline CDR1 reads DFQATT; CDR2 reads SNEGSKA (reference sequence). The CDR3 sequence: CSALRGANTEAFF. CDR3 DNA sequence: TGCAGTGCTCTACGGGGGGCGAACACTGAAGCTTTCTTT.

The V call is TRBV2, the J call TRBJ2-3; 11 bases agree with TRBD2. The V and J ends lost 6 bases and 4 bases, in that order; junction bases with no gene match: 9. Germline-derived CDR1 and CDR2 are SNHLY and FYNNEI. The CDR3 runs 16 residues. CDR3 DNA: TGTGCCAGCAGCGCATCTCGGACTAGCGGGCCAGATACGCAGTATTTT. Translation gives CASSASRTSGPDTQYF.

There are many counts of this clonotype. CDR3 nucleotide sequence: TGCAGTGCTAGAGATTCCGGGACGGGAGGGTACGAGCAGTACTTC. Its protein product is CSARDSGTGGYEQYF. The chain recombines TRBV20-1 with TRBJ2-7, with 8 bases matching TRBD2. This CDR3 has 15 residues. V gave up 0 bases and J gave up 4 bases; unmatched junction bases: 8. Looked up from germline, CDR1 is DFQATT and CDR2 is SNEGSKA (reference sequence).

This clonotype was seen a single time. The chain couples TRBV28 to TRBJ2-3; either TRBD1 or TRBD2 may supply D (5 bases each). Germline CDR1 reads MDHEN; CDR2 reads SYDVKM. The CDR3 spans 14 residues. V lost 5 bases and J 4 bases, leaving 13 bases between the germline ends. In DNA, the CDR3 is TGTGCCAGCAGTCGCCTAGTGGGGGCAGATACGCAGTATTTT. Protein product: CASSRLVGADTQYF. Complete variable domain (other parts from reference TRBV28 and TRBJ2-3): DVKVTQSSRYLVKRTGEKVFLECVQDMDHENMFWYRQDPGLGLRLIYFSYDVKMKEKGDIPEGYSVSREKKERFSLILESASTNQTSMYLCASSRLVGADTQYFGPGTRLTVL.

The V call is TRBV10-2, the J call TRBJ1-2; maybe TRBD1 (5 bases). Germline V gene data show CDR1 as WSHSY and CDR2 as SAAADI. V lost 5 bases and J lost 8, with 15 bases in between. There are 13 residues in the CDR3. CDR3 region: CASSLGPSKGYTF. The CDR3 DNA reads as TGCGCCAGCAGTTTGGGACCGAGCAAGGGCTACACCTTC.

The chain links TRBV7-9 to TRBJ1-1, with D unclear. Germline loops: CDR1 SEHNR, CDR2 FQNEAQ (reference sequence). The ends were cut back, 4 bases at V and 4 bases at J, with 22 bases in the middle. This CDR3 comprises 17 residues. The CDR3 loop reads CASSSTGSGRMGTEAFF. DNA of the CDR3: TGTGCCAGCAGCTCGACGGGCTCCGGGAGGATGGGCACTGAAGCTTTCTTT.

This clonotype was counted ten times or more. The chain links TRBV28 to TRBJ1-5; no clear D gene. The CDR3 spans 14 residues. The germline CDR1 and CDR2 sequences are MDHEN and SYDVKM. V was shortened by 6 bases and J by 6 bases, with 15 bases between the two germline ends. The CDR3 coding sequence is TGTGCCAGCAGCCGGAGACTCACGGGTCAGCCCCAGCATTTT. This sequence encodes CASSRRLTGQPQHF.

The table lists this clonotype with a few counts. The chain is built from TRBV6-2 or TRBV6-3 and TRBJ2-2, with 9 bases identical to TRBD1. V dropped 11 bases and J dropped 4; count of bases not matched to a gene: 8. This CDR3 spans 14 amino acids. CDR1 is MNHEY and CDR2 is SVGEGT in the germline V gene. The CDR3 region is CAGTDRGGTGELFF. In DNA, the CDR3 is TGTGCCGGGACGGACAGGGGTGGCACCGGGGAGCTGTTTTTT.